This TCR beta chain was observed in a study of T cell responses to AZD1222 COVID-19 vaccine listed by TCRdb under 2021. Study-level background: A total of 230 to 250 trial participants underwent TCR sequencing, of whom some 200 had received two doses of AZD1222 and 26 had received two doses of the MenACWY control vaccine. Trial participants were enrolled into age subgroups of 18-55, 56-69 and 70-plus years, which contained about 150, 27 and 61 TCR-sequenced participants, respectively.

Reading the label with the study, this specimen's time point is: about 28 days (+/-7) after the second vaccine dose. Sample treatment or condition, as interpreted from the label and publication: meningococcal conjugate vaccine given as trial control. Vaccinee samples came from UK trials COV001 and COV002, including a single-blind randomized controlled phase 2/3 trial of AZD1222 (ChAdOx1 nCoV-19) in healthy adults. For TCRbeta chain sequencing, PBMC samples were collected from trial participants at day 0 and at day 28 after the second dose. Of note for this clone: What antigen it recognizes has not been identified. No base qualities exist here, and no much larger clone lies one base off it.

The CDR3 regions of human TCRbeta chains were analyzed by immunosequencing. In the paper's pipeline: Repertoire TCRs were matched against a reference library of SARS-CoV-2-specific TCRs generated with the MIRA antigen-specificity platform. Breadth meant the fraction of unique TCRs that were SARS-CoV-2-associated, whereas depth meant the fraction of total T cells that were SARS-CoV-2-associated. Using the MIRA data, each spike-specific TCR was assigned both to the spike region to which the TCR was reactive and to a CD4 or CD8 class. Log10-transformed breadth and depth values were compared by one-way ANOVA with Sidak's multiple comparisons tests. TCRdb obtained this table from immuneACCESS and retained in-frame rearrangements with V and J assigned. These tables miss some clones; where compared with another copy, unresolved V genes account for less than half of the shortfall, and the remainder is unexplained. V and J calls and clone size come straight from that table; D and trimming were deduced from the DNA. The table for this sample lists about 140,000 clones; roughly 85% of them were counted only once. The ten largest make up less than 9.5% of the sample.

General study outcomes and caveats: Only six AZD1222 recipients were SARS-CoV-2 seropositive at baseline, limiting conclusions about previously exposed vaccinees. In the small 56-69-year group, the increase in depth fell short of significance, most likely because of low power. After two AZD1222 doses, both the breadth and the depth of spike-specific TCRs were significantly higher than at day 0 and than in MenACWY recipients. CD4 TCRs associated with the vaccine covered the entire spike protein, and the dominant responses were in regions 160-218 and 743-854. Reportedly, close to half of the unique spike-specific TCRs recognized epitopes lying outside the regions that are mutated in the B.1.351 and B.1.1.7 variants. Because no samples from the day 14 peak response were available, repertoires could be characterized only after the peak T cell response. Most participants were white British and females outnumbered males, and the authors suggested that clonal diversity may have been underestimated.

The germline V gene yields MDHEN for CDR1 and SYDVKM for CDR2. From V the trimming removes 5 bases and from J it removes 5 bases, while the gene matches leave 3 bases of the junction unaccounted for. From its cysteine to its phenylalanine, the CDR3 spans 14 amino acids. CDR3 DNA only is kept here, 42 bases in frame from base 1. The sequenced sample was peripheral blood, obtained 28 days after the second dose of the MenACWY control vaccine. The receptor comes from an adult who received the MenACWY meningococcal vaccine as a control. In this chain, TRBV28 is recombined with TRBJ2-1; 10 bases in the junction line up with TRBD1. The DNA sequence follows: TGTGCCAGCAGTCATGACAGGGGGCACAATGAGCAGTTCTTC. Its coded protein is CASSHDRGHNEQFF.